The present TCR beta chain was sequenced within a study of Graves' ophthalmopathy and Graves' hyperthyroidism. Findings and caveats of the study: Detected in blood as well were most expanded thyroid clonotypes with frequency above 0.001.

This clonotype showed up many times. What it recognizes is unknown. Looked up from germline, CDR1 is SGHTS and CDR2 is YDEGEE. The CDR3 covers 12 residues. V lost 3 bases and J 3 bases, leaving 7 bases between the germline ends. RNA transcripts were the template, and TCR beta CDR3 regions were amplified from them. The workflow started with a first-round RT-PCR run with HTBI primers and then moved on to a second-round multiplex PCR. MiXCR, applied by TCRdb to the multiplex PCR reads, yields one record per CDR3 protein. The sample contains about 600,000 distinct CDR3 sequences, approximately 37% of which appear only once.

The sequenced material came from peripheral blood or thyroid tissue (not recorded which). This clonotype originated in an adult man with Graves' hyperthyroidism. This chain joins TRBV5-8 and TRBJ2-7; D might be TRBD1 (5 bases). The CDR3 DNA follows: TGTGCCAGCAGCTGGCAGGGCTACGAGCAGTACTTC. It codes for CASSWQGYEQYF.